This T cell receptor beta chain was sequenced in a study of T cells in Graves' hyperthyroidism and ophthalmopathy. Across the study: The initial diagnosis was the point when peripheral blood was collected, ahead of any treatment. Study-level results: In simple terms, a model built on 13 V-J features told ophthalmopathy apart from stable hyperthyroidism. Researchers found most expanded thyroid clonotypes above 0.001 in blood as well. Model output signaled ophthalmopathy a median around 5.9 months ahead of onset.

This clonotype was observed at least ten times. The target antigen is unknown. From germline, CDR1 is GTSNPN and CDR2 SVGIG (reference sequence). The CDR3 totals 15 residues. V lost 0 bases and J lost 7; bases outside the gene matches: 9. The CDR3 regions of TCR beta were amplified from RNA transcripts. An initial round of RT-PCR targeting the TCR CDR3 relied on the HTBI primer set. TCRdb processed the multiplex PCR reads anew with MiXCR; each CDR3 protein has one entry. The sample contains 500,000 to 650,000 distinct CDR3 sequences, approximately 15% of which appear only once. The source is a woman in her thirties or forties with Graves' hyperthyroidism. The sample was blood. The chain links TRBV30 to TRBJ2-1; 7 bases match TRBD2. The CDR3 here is CAWSVRRDYRNEQFF. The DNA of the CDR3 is TGTGCCTGGAGTGTCCGGCGGGACTACCGGAATGAGCAGTTCTTC.